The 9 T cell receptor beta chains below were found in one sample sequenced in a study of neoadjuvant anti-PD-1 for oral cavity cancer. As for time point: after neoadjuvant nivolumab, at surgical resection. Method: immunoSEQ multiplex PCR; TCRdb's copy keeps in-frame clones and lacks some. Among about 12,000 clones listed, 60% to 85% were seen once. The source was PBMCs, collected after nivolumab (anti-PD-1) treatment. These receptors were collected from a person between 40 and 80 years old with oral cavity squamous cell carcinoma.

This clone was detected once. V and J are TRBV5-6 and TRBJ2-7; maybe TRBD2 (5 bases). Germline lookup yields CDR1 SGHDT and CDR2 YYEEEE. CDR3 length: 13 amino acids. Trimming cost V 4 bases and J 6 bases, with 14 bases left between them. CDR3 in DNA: TGTGCCAGCAGCCCGGGCCCTGGGAGCGAGCAGTACTTC. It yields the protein CASSPGPGSEQYF.

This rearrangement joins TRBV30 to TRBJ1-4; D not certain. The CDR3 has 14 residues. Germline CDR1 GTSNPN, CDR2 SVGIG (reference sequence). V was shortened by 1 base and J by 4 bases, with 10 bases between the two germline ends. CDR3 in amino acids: CAWSGAPFNEKLFF. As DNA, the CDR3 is TGTGCCTGGAGTGGGGCCCCCTTTAATGAAAAACTGTTTTTT.

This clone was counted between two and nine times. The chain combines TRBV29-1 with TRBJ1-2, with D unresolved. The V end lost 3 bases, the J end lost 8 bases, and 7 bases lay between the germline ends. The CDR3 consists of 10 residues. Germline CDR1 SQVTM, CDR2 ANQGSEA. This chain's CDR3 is CSVDENGYTF. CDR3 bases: TGCAGCGTTGACGAGAACGGCTACACCTTC.

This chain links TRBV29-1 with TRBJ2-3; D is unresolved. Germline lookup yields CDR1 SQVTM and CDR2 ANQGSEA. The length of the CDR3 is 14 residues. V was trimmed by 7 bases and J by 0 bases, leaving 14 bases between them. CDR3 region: CSGDYADSTDTQYF. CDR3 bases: TGCAGCGGCGATTACGCTGATAGCACAGATACGCAGTATTTT.

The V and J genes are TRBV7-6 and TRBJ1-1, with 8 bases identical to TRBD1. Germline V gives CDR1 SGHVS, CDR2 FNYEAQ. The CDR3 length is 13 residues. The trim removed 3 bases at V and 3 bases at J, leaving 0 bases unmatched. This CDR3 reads CASSLDRDTEAFF. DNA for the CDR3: TGTGCCAGCAGCTTGGACAGGGACACTGAAGCTTTCTTT.

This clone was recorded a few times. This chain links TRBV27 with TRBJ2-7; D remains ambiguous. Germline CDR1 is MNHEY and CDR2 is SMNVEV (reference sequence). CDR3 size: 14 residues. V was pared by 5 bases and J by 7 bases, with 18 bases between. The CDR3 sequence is CASSPWTIRREQYF. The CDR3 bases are TGTGCCAGCAGTCCCTGGACCATACGTAGGGAGCAGTACTTC.

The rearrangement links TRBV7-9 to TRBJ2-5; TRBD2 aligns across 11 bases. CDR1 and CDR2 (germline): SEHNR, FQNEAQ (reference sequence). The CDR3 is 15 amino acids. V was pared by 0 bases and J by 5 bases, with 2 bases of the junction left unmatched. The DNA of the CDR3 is TGTGCCAGCAGCTTAGCTAGCGGGAGGGTTGAGACCCAGTACTTC. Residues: CASSLASGRVETQYF.

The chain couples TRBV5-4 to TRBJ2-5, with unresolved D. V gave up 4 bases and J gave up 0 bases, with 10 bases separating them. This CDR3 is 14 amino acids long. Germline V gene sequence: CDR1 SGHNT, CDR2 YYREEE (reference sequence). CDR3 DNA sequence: TGTGCCAGCAGCATGGACCGGTACCAAGAGACCCAGTACTTC. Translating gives CASSMDRYQETQYF.

CDR3 nucleotide sequence: TGTGCCAGCAGCTCCAGGACAGAAAACTACACCTTC. This codes for CASSSRTENYTF. This rearrangement joins TRBV7-6 to TRBJ1-2, with a tentative D call TRBD1 (6 bases). Trimming cost V 4 bases and J 10 bases, with 13 bases left between them. CDR3 size: 12 residues. Germline V gene lookup returns CDR1 SGHVS and CDR2 FNYEAQ.